One sample yielded the 5 T cell receptor beta chains listed below, sequenced in a study of blood T cells in healthy people across ages. Primers used in a second PCR of about 7 to 12 cycles were a sample-barcoded 5' primer and a J-beta primer mix. TCRdb reprocessed the 5' RACE reads via MiXCR and lists one record per CDR3 protein. This table has some 760,000 distinct CDR3 sequences, just under 25% appearing once. The data also belong to a second study, concerning T cells of mothers and their children.

Sequencing was performed on blood. The receptors were sampled from a boy under 18 in good health.

This clonotype was detected only a few times. The rearrangement joins TRBV28 to TRBJ1-4, with D possibly matching TRBD1 (5 bases). Germline-derived CDR1 and CDR2 are MDHEN and SYDVKM. V lost 2 bases to trimming and J lost 11 bases, with 15 bases between them. This CDR3 has 14 amino acids. The CDR3 loop is CASSLRGIGGKLFF. As DNA, the CDR3 is TGTGCCAGCAGTTTACGCGGGATCGGGGGGAAACTGTTTTTT.

This clonotype was seen more than once but under ten times. The chain is built from TRBV29-1 and TRBJ2-7; TRBD1 might be the D (6 bases). CDR3 length: 12 residues. Deletions cut 3 bases from V and 2 bases from J, with 8 bases between. The germline V gene encodes CDR1 SQVTM and CDR2 ANQGSEA. The CDR3 bases are TGCAGCGTTGAGGACAGACCCTACGAGCAGTACTTC. This codes for CSVEDRPYEQYF.

This clonotype came up a few times. The V call is TRBV12-3 or TRBV12-4, the J call TRBJ2-1; no clear D. The germline V and J ends were trimmed by 7 bases and 7 bases, with 8 bases remaining between them. CDR3 size: 11 residues. CDR3 coding DNA: TGTGCCAGCATTAGTGGGAATGAGCAGTTCTTC. It translates to CASISGNEQFF.

As concerns this clonotype: Compared with germline, one end of the junction differs, possibly owing to a read error. The rearrangement uses TRBV12-5 and TRBJ1-1, with a weak D call TRBD1 (5 bases). Germline assignment: CDR1 LGHNT and CDR2 FRNRAP. This CDR3 is 16 amino acids long. For the CDR3, the DNA is TGCGCTAGTGGTTTGGCCTTAGACAGTTTGAACACTGAAGCTTTCTTT. Encoded protein: CASGLALDSLNTEAFF.

V gene TRBV6-6 combines with J gene TRBJ2-3; a possible D gene is TRBD1 (6 bases). The ends were cut back, 0 bases at V and 6 bases at J, with 13 bases in the middle. This CDR3 is built from 15 residues. Germline lookup yields CDR1 MNHNY and CDR2 SVGAGI (reference sequence). The CDR3 coding sequence is TGTGCCAGCAGTTACTCCGAGGACAGAGGCGATACGCAGTATTTT. It translates to CASSYSEDRGDTQYF.